A selection of T cell receptor beta chains follows, all from one sample in a study of shared clonotypes between healthy human individuals. Some clones are missing from TCRdb's copy, which holds only in-frame ones; the method was immunoSEQ multiplex PCR. In the table there are approximately 740,000 clones, about 91% of which are singletons. The sequenced sample was naive CD8+ T cells sorted from blood. These TCRs come from a man aged 30 to 39 in good health. CDR3s include the opening cysteine and the closing phenylalanine or tryptophan. A D gene is named only where the DNA matches it firmly. Clone size appears in some rows only: once, few, many, or a class for an expanded clone.

D: .; V: TRBV11-2; size: .; J: TRBJ1-1; CDR3: CASSSAQGKGTFTEAFF; DNA: TGTGCCAGCAGCTCAGCACAGGGCAAGGGAACGTTCACTGAAGCTTTCTTT
D: .; V: TRBV15; size: .; J: TRBJ1-5; CDR3: CATSRDRGERGQPQHF; DNA: TGTGCCACCAGCAGAGATCGCGGGGAGAGGGGTCAGCCCCAGCATTTT
D: .; V: TRBV4-1; size: once; J: TRBJ2-2; CDR3: CASSHPQGANTGELFF; DNA: TGCGCCAGCAGCCACCCACAGGGCGCGAACACCGGGGAGCTGTTTTTT
D: .; V: TRBV7-9; size: .; J: TRBJ1-1; CDR3: CASSLAQGSTEAFF; DNA: TGTGCCAGCAGCTTAGCGCAGGGTAGCACTGAAGCTTTCTTT
D: .; V: TRBV6-1; size: .; J: TRBJ2-3; CDR3: CASSETRRGPGTDTQYF; DNA: TGTGCCAGCAGTGAAACTAGAAGGGGCCCGGGCACAGATACGCAGTATTTT
D: .; V: TRBV7-2; size: .; J: TRBJ2-2; CDR3: CASSHRGGKIGELFF; DNA: TGTGCCAGCAGCCACAGGGGGGGAAAAATCGGGGAGCTGTTTTTT
D: .; V: TRBV27; size: .; J: TRBJ2-1; CDR3: CASSLIGSLSYNEQFF; DNA: TGTGCCAGCAGTTTAATCGGGTCCCTCTCCTACAATGAGCAGTTCTTC
D: .; V: TRBV6-5; size: .; J: TRBJ2-3; CDR3: CASSYSSSTEGQYF; DNA: TGTGCCAGCAGTTACTCGAGTAGCACCGAGGGGCAGTATTTT
D: TRBD2; V: TRBV7-8; size: .; J: TRBJ2-1; CDR3: CASSLRSGAGGGNEQFF; DNA: TGTGCCAGCAGCTTAAGGTCTGGGGCGGGAGGAGGCAATGAGCAGTTCTTC
D: TRBD2; V: TRBV5-5; size: .; J: TRBJ2-1; CDR3: CASSLTSGRVNEQFF; DNA: TGTGCCAGCAGCTTGACTAGCGGGAGGGTAAATGAGCAGTTCTTC
D: .; V: TRBV7-9; size: .; J: TRBJ2-6; CDR3: CASSYQATTSGANVLTF; DNA: TGTGCCAGCAGCTACCAGGCTACCACCTCTGGGGCCAACGTCCTGACTTTC
D: TRBD1; V: TRBV28; size: many; J: TRBJ1-1; CDR3: CASRSLTGGASEAFF; DNA: TGTGCCAGCAGGAGTTTGACAGGGGGCGCGTCTGAAGCTTTCTTT
D: TRBD1; V: TRBV28; size: .; J: TRBJ1-2; CDR3: CASSNLQGAHGYTF; DNA: TGTGCCAGCAGCAACCTACAGGGGGCACATGGCTACACCTTC
D: .; V: TRBV6-5; size: .; J: TRBJ1-5; CDR3: CASSFISGQPQHF; DNA: TGTGCCAGCAGTTTTATTTCGGGGCAGCCCCAGCATTTT
D: .; V: TRBV2; size: .; J: TRBJ2-5; CDR3: CASSGWTVGAFETQYF; DNA: TGTGCCAGCAGTGGCTGGACTGTTGGGGCTTTTGAGACCCAGTACTTC
D: .; V: TRBV10-3; size: .; J: TRBJ2-7; CDR3: CAISAIKGGYEQYF; DNA: TGTGCCATCAGTGCCATTAAGGGAGGCTACGAGCAGTACTTC
D: .; V: TRBV19; size: .; J: TRBJ2-3; CDR3: CASSIGSGSTDTQYF; DNA: TGTGCCAGTAGTATAGGATCCGGAAGTACAGATACGCAGTATTTT
D: TRBD1; V: TRBV5-6; size: .; J: TRBJ1-5; CDR3: CASSFHRGRQPQHF; DNA: TGTGCCAGCAGCTTCCACAGGGGTAGGCAGCCCCAGCATTTT
D: TRBD1; V: TRBV28; size: once; J: TRBJ2-7; CDR3: CASRDRYEQYF; DNA: TGTGCCAGCAGGGACAGGTACGAGCAGTACTTC
D: TRBD2; V: TRBV27; size: .; J: TRBJ2-1; CDR3: CASSSTSGKSNEQFF; DNA: TGTGCCAGCAGTTCGACTAGCGGGAAGTCAAATGAGCAGTTCTTC
D: .; V: TRBV5-5; size: .; J: TRBJ1-1; CDR3: CASSFGFEAFF; DNA: TGTGCCAGCAGCTTTGGATTCGAAGCTTTCTTT
D: .; V: TRBV27; size: .; J: TRBJ2-1; CDR3: CASSLAGLYNEQFF; DNA: TGTGCCAGCAGTTTAGCAGGCCTCTACAATGAGCAGTTCTTC
D: .; V: TRBV28; size: .; J: TRBJ2-7; CDR3: CASSPYPEGYEQYF; DNA: TGTGCCAGCAGTCCCTACCCCGAGGGCTACGAGCAGTACTTC
D: .; V: TRBV7-9; size: .; J: TRBJ2-7; CDR3: CASSSSLLEQYF; DNA: TGTGCCAGCAGCTCTAGCTTGCTCGAGCAGTACTTC
D: TRBD2; V: TRBV5-4; size: .; J: TRBJ2-7; CDR3: CASSSFSGRLYEQYF; DNA: TGTGCCAGCAGCTCATTTAGCGGGAGGCTTTACGAGCAGTACTTC
D: .; V: TRBV5-4; size: .; J: TRBJ2-5; CDR3: CASSFSPSERKETQYF; DNA: TGTGCCAGCAGCTTTTCTCCTAGCGAGAGGAAAGAGACCCAGTACTTC
D: TRBD2; V: TRBV7-6; size: .; J: TRBJ2-1; CDR3: CASSESRTSGTIEQFF; DNA: TGTGCCAGCAGCGAGAGCCGGACTAGCGGGACGATTGAGCAGTTCTTC
D: .; V: TRBV5-8; size: .; J: TRBJ2-1; CDR3: CASSFWIGGDEQFF; DNA: TGTGCCAGCAGCTTTTGGATAGGCGGTGATGAGCAGTTCTTC
D: .; V: TRBV18; size: .; J: TRBJ2-1; CDR3: CASSSRGPQEQFF; DNA: TGTGCCAGCTCATCCCGGGGCCCTCAAGAGCAGTTCTTC
D: .; V: TRBV15; size: .; J: TRBJ2-5; CDR3: CATRLASKETQYF; DNA: TGTGCCACCAGACTGGCCTCTAAAGAGACCCAGTACTTC
D: .; V: TRBV6-5; size: .; J: TRBJ2-1; CDR3: CASRLQGQGNEQFF; DNA: TGTGCCAGCAGACTTCAAGGGCAGGGAAATGAGCAGTTCTTC
D: .; V: TRBV6-6; size: .; J: TRBJ1-5; CDR3: CATQSFRQPQHF; DNA: TGTGCCACACAGAGCTTCCGGCAGCCCCAGCATTTT
D: .; V: TRBV5-1; size: .; J: TRBJ2-1; CDR3: CASSRARALNEQFF; DNA: TGCGCCAGCAGCCGGGCCAGGGCACTGAATGAGCAGTTCTTC
D: .; V: TRBV5-6; size: .; J: TRBJ1-1; CDR3: CASSLSPNTEAFF; DNA: TGTGCCAGCAGCTTGTCACCAAACACTGAAGCTTTCTTT
D: TRBD2; V: TRBV7-2; size: .; J: TRBJ2-7; CDR3: CASRPGIAGTTYEQYF; DNA: TGTGCCAGCCGGCCGGGGATAGCGGGCACTACCTACGAGCAGTACTTC
D: .; V: TRBV5-1; size: .; J: TRBJ2-2; CDR3: CASSLAGTESGELFF; DNA: TGCGCCAGCAGCTTGGCAGGCACCGAATCCGGGGAGCTGTTTTTT
D: TRBD2; V: TRBV11-3; size: .; J: TRBJ2-7; CDR3: CASSLVSGRAIYEQYF; DNA: TGTGCCAGCAGCTTAGTCAGCGGGAGGGCCATCTACGAGCAGTACTTC